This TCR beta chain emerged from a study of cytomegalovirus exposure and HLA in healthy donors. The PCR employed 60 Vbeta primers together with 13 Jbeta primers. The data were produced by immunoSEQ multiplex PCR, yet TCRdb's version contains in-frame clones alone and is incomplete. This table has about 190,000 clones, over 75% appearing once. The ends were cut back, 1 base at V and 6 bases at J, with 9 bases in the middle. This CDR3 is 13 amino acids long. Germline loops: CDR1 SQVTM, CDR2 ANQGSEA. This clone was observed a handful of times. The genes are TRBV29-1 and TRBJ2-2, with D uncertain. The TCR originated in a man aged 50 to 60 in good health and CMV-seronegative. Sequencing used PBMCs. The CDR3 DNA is TGCAGCGTTGAAGGGCAGAATCCCGGGGAGCTGTTTTTT. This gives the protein CSVEGQNPGELFF.